This passage covers 28 T cell receptor beta chains from one sample sequenced in a study of cytomegalovirus exposure and HLA in healthy donors. Some clones are missing from TCRdb's copy, which holds only in-frame ones; the method was immunoSEQ multiplex PCR. The sample records about 180,000 clones, about 85% being singletons. Material: PBMCs. All receptors derive from a man aged 18 to 30 in good health and CMV-seropositive.

In nucleotides, the CDR3 is TGTGCCAGCAGTTTAGCTGCAGGGGGCAAGTACGAGCAGTACTTC. It specifies CASSLAAGGKYEQYF. J is TRBJ2-7 and V is TRBV27, with 8 positions matching TRBD1. CDR1 and CDR2 (germline): MNHEY, SMNVEV (reference sequence). The CDR3 has 15 amino acids. The J segment lost 4 bases and the V segment lost 2 bases, leaving 7 bases of the junction unmatched.

This chain joins TRBV5-1 and TRBJ2-7, with TRBD1 as a possible D gene (5 bases). This CDR3 has 17 residues. V was shortened by 0 bases and J by 4 bases, with 20 bases between the two germline ends. Germline loops: CDR1 SGHRS, CDR2 YFSETQ. The CDR3 here is CASSLAQDIVSPYEQYF. Here the CDR3 DNA reads TGCGCCAGCAGCTTGGCCCAGGACATAGTCTCTCCTTACGAGCAGTACTTC.

The chain employs TRBV7-2 and TRBJ2-7; TRBD1 might be the D (5 bases). The germline CDR1 and CDR2 sequences are SGHTA and FQGNSA. The CDR3 spans 15 residues. The ends were cut back, 1 base at V and 3 bases at J, with 13 bases in the middle. The CDR3 spells CASSLDDSYFYEQYF. The CDR3 region has the DNA TGTGCCAGCAGCTTAGATGACAGCTACTTCTACGAGCAGTACTTC.

CDR3 coding DNA: TGTGCCAGCAGACCCCCGTCCGCGTTAAGCTCCTACGAGCAGTACTTC. Residues: CASRPPSALSSYEQYF. The chain has TRBV28 and TRBJ2-7; D not resolved. Trimming cost V 6 bases and J 0 bases, with 18 bases left between them. The CDR3 has 16 residues. Germline V gene data show CDR1 as MDHEN and CDR2 as SYDVKM.

This chain links TRBV7-9 with TRBJ1-1; no reliable D call. CDR3 size: 12 residues. V was trimmed by 8 bases and J by 1 base, leaving 8 bases between them. Germline CDR1 is SEHNR and CDR2 is FQNEAQ (reference sequence). Written as DNA, the CDR3 is TGTGCCAGCCACAGTTGGAACACTGAAGCTTTCTTT. Encoded protein: CASHSWNTEAFF.

V and J are TRBV6-5 and TRBJ2-7, with 12 bases matching TRBD1. The CDR3 length is 14 residues. V dropped 5 bases and J dropped 7; count of bases not matched to a gene: 6. From germline, CDR1 is MNHEY and CDR2 SVGAGI. CDR3 residues: CASSPGTGGREQYF. The CDR3 DNA is TGTGCCAGCAGTCCCGGGACAGGGGGCCGGGAGCAGTACTTC.

The CDR3 nucleotides are TGTGCCAGCAGACAACTCTGGGAGGCCGGGGCCACTGAAGCTTTCTTT. It encodes CASRQLWEAGATEAFF. The V gene is TRBV2, the J gene TRBJ1-1; a weak D match, TRBD1 (5 bases). V lost 6 bases and J lost 4, with 21 bases in between. Germline V gene data show CDR1 as SNHLY and CDR2 as FYNNEI. CDR3 length equals 16 residues.

The chain combines TRBV18 with TRBJ1-2; 9 bases agree with TRBD1. The CDR3 is 16 residues long. V lost 6 bases and J lost 4; bases outside the gene matches: 12. CDR1 is KGHSH and CDR2 is LQKENI in the germline V gene. The CDR3 is CASSPAWDRDSYGYTF. The CDR3 coding sequence is TGTGCCAGCTCCCCTGCTTGGGACAGGGATTCCTATGGCTACACCTTC.

The V gene is TRBV5-6, the J gene TRBJ1-3, with D possibly TRBD1 on 6 matching bases. Germline V gene sequence: CDR1 SGHDT, CDR2 YYEEEE. The CDR3 totals 15 residues. Trimming stripped 5 bases from V and 1 base from J, with 13 bases between. The CDR3 loop is CASSSQGGSGNTIYF. CDR3 DNA sequence: TGTGCCAGCAGTTCACAGGGTGGATCTGGAAACACCATATATTTT.

The chain is built from TRBV11-2 and TRBJ2-7; TRBD2 matches 7 bases. The J segment lost 0 bases and the V segment lost 5 bases, leaving 7 bases of the junction unmatched. This CDR3 comprises 15 residues. The germline V gene encodes CDR1 SGHAT and CDR2 FQNNGV. CDR3 DNA: TGTGCCAGCAGCAAGCTGGGGGGGGACTCCTACGAGCAGTACTTC. Protein product: CASSKLGGDSYEQYF.

The V call is TRBV19, the J call TRBJ1-1; D ambiguous. CDR1 and CDR2 (germline): LNHDA, SQIVND (reference sequence). V lost 3 bases and J 1 base, leaving 6 bases between the germline ends. CDR3 length equals 13 residues. The CDR3 region has the DNA TGTGCCAGTAGTATTTCCTCGAACACTGAAGCTTTCTTT. Protein sequence: CASSISSNTEAFF. Full variable domain (rest looked up from reference TRBV19 and TRBJ1-1): DGGITQSPKYLFRKEGQNVTLSCEQNLNHDAMYWYRQDPGQGLRLIYYSQIVNDFQKGDIAEGYSVSREKKESFPLTVTSAQKNPTAFYLCASSISSNTEAFFGQGTRLTVV.

This CDR3 is CASIGRNQPQHF. The CDR3 DNA is TGTGCCAGCATTGGGCGAAATCAGCCCCAGCATTTT. The chain carries TRBV28 and TRBJ1-5; D remains ambiguous. The V and J ends lost 7 bases and 4 bases respectively, with 8 bases between them. Germline loops: CDR1 MDHEN, CDR2 SYDVKM. The CDR3 runs 12 residues.

This rearrangement joins TRBV5-1 to TRBJ2-6; a weak D match, TRBD2 (5 bases). Germline V gene sequence: CDR1 SGHRS, CDR2 YFSETQ. V lost 4 bases, J lost 0 bases, and 14 bases lay in between. The length of the CDR3 is 17 residues. CDR3 in amino acids: CASSPGNGNSGANVLTF. For the CDR3, the DNA is TGCGCCAGCAGCCCCGGAAACGGGAACTCTGGGGCCAACGTCCTGACTTTC.

V usage is TRBV7-3 and J usage is TRBJ2-2; D might be TRBD2 (5 bases). The CDR3 loop spans 14 amino acids. From germline, CDR1 is SGHTA and CDR2 FQGTGA. Trimming shortened V by 4 bases and J by 4 bases, and 10 bases separated the two germline ends. CDR3: CASSSYGLTGELFF. CDR3 DNA sequence: TGTGCCAGCAGCTCCTACGGACTCACCGGGGAGCTGTTTTTT.

The chain links TRBV6-5 to TRBJ2-3; 9 bases are a match to TRBD2. The CDR3 consists of 15 residues. From germline, CDR1 is MNHEY and CDR2 SVGAGI. V gave up 5 bases and J gave up 0 bases; unmatched junction bases: 3. The CDR3 here is CASSTTSGSTDTQYF. The CDR3 bases are TGTGCCAGCAGTACGACTAGCGGTAGCACAGATACGCAGTATTTT.

The chain is built from TRBV7-9 and TRBJ2-1, with 8 bases lining up with TRBD2. The CDR3 totals 16 residues. The germline V gene encodes CDR1 SEHNR and CDR2 FQNEAQ (reference sequence). Trimming cost V 5 bases and J 4 bases; bases outside gene matches: 10. The CDR3 region is CASSGAGTRQYNEQFF. CDR3 nucleotide sequence: TGTGCCAGCAGCGGAGCCGGGACTAGGCAATACAATGAGCAGTTCTTC.

The rearrangement links TRBV7-3 to TRBJ2-7, with D tentatively TRBD2 (5 bases). CDR3 length: 15 amino acids. Germline loops: CDR1 SGHTA, CDR2 FQGTGA. V lost 3 bases and J lost 2, with 14 bases in between. The CDR3 DNA reads TGTGCCAGCAGCTTCGAGGGCAGCCCGCCCTACGAGCAGTACTTC. Its translation is CASSFEGSPPYEQYF.

J is TRBJ1-3 and V is TRBV30; possibly TRBD1 for D (5 bases). Looked up from germline, CDR1 is GTSNPN and CDR2 is SVGIG (reference sequence). Trimming took off 8 bases at V and 4 bases at J, with 15 bases between the two ends. The CDR3 totals 13 residues. The CDR3 loop is CALGGAGGNTIYF. The CDR3 region has the DNA TGTGCCCTAGGAGGGGCCGGGGGAAACACCATATATTTT.

The chain links TRBV19 to TRBJ2-2; 12 bases match TRBD1. The ends lost 11 bases at V and 7 bases at J; junction bases unmatched: 8. There are 14 residues in the CDR3. The germline V gene has CDR1 LNHDA and CDR2 SQIVND (reference sequence). The CDR3 loop is CASDGTGGFGELFF. The DNA for the CDR3 is TGTGCCTCGGACGGGACAGGGGGCTTCGGGGAGCTGTTTTTT. Full variable domain (rest looked up from reference TRBV19 and TRBJ2-2): DGGITQSPKYLFRKEGQNVTLSCEQNLNHDAMYWYRQDPGQGLRLIYYSQIVNDFQKGDIAEGYSVSREKKESFPLTVTSAQKNPTAFYLCASDGTGGFGELFFGEGSRLTVL.

In DNA, the CDR3 is TGTGCCAGCGGACAGGGGGGCACTGAAGCTTTCTTT. It specifies CASGQGGTEAFF. This rearrangement joins TRBV9 to TRBJ1-1; TRBD1 matches at 10 bases. The germline V gene has CDR1 SGDLS and CDR2 YYNGEE. The trim removed 7 bases at V and 4 bases at J, leaving 1 base unmatched. This CDR3 has 12 amino acids.

This chain joins TRBV7-3 and TRBJ2-3; tentative D call: TRBD2 (5 bases). Germline V gene data show CDR1 as SGHTA and CDR2 as FQGTGA. CDR3 size: 15 residues. The ends were cut back, 3 bases at V and 2 bases at J, with 12 bases in the middle. CDR3 sequence: CASSFEGRVTDTQYF. CDR3 nucleotides: TGTGCCAGCAGCTTCGAGGGCCGGGTCACAGATACGCAGTATTTT.

V gene TRBV6-6 combines with J gene TRBJ2-7, with 9 bases aligning to TRBD2. Germline loops: CDR1 MNHNY, CDR2 SVGAGI (reference sequence). The CDR3 loop spans 15 amino acids. V gave up 4 bases and J gave up 4 bases; unmatched junction bases: 8. The CDR3 coding sequence is TGTGCCAGCAGTTCGGCTCTAGCGGGAACGTACGAGCAGTACTTC. Protein: CASSSALAGTYEQYF.

This rearrangement joins TRBV5-6 to TRBJ2-3, with D perhaps TRBD2 (6 bases). The V end was cut by 4 bases, the J end by 2 bases, with 17 bases between. The length of the CDR3 is 16 residues. Looked up from germline, CDR1 is SGHDT and CDR2 is YYEEEE. The CDR3 bases are TGTGCCAGCAGCCCAACGGCGCGGGGCTACACAGATACGCAGTATTTT. This codes for CASSPTARGYTDTQYF.

The chain is built from TRBV11-2 and TRBJ2-5; TRBD1 matches at 8 bases. J was trimmed by 5 bases and V by 5 bases; bases with no gene match: 13. Germline loops: CDR1 SGHAT, CDR2 FQNNGV. The CDR3 covers 16 residues. The CDR3: CASSTHRTGGLETQYF. As DNA, the CDR3 is TGTGCCAGCAGCACACATCGTACAGGGGGTCTGGAGACCCAGTACTTC.

This CDR3 reads CASSSAGAENIQYF. CDR3 nucleotide sequence: TGTGCCAGCAGCTCAGCTGGGGCCGAAAACATTCAGTACTTC. The chain couples TRBV5-4 to TRBJ2-4, with D perhaps matching TRBD1 (5 bases). This CDR3 contains 14 residues. Trimming cost V 3 bases and J 5 bases, with 12 bases left between them. Germline V gene sequence: CDR1 SGHNT, CDR2 YYREEE (reference sequence).

This chain links TRBV7-9 with TRBJ2-1, with D possibly matching TRBD1 (7 bases). Per the germline V gene, CDR1 is SEHNR and CDR2 is FQNEAQ (reference sequence). Trimming removed 4 bases at V and 14 bases at J, with 18 bases between. The CDR3 contains 13 residues. The CDR3 region has the DNA TGTGCCAGCAGCTCCCGTCAGGGGGGCATGGAGTTCTTC. Protein product: CASSSRQGGMEFF.

J is TRBJ2-1 and V is TRBV27; 9 positions match TRBD2. Germline assignment: CDR1 MNHEY and CDR2 SMNVEV (reference sequence). The V gene end was trimmed by 0 bases and the J gene end by 9 bases; junction bases not matched to a gene: 9. CDR3 length equals 16 residues. This chain's CDR3 is CASSLSPAGGSVEQFF. The CDR3 nucleotides read TGTGCCAGCAGTTTATCACCAGCGGGAGGTTCAGTTGAGCAGTTCTTC.

V usage is TRBV10-3 and J usage is TRBJ2-2; the D gene is possibly TRBD2 (5 bases). Germline CDR1 and CDR2: ENHRY and SYGVKD. The CDR3 consists of 13 residues. Trimming took off 3 bases at V and 6 bases at J, with 8 bases between the two ends. The CDR3 is CAISERDPGELFF. CDR3 bases: TGTGCCATCAGTGAACGGGATCCCGGGGAGCTGTTTTTT.